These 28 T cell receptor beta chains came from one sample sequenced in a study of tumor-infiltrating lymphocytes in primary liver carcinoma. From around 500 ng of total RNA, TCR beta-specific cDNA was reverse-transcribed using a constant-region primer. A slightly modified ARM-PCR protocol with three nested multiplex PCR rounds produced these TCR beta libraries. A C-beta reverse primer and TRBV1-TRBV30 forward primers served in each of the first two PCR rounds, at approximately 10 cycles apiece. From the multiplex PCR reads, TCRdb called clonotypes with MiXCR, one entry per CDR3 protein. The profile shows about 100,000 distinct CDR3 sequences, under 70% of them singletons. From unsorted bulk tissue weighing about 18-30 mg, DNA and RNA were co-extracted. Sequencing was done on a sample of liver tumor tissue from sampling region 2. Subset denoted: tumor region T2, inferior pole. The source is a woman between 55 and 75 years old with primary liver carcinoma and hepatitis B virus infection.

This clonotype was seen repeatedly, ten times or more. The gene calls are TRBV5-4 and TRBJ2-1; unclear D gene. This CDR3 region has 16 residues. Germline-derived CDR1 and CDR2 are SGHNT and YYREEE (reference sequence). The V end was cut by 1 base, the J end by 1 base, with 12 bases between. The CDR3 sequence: CASSLSSGRSYNEQFF. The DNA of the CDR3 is TGTGCCAGCAGCTTGTCGTCGGGCCGGTCCTACAATGAGCAGTTCTTC. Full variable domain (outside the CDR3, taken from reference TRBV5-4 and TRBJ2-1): ETGVTQSPTHLIKTRGQQVTLRCSSQSGHNTVSWYQQALGQGPQFIFQYYREEENGRGNFPPRFSGLQFPNYSSELNVNALELDDSALYLCASSLSSGRSYNEQFFGPGTRLTVL.

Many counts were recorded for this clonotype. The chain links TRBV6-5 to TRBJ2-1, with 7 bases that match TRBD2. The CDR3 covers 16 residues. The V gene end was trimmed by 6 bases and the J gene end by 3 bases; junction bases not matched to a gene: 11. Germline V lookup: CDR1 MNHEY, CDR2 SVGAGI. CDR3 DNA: TGTGCCAGCAGCCCGCGAGGGGCTAGCGGCTACAATGAGCAGTTCTTC. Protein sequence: CASSPRGASGYNEQFF.

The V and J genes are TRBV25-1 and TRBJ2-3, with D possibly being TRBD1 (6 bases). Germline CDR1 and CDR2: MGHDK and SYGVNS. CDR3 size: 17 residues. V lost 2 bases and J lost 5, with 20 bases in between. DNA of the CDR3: TGTGCCAGCAGTGAAGGGCCGAGGGATAAGGACAGAGATACGCAGTATTTT. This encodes CASSEGPRDKDRDTQYF.

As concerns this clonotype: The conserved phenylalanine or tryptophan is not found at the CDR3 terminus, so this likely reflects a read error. The CDR3 DNA sequence: TGTGCCAGCAGCTCGACTCGGTTACAGGGGGCAGATACGCAGTATATT. Its protein product is CASSSTRLQGADTQYI. The V call is TRBV11-2, the J call TRBJ2-3; 8 positions agree with TRBD1. V was pared by 4 bases and J by 4 bases, with 10 bases of the junction left unmatched. The germline V gene encodes CDR1 SGHAT and CDR2 FQNNGV. The CDR3 loop spans 16 amino acids.

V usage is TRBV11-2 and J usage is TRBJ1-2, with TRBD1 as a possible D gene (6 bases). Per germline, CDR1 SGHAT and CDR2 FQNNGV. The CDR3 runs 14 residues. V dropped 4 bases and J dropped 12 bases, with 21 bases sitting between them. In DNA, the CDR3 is TGTGCCAGCAGCTCCCGGGGGAGCCCGGGGGGCCACACCTTC. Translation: CASSSRGSPGGHTF.

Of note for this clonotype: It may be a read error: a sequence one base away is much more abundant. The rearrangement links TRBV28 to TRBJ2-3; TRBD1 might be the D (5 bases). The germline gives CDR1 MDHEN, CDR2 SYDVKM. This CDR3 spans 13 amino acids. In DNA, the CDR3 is TGTGCCAGCTGGGGCAGGAACACATATACGCAGTATTTT. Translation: CASWGRNTYTQYF.

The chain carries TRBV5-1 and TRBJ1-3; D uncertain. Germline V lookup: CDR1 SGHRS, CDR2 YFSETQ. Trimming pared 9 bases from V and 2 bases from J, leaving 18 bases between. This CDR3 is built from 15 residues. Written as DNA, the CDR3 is TGCGCCAATAGCTTGGCCGGAGGGACTGGAAACACCATATATTTT. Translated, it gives CANSLAGGTGNTIYF.

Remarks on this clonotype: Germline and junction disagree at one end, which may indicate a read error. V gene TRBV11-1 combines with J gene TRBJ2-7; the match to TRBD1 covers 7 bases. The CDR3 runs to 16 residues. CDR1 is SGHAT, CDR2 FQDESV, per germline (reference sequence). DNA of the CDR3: TGTGACAGCACCTTCAGGCCCACAGGGGCCCTTTACGAGCAGTACTTC. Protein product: CDSTFRPTGALYEQYF. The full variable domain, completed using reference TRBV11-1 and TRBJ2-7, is EAEVAQSPRYKITEKSQAVAFWCDPISGHATLYWYRQILGQGPELLVQFQDESVVDDSQLPKDRFSAERLKGVDSTLKIQPAELGDSAMYLCDSTFRPTGALYEQYFGPGTRLTVT.

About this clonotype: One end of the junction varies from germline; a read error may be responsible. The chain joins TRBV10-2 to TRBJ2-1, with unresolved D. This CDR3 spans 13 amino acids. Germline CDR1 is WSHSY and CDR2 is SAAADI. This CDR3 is CASSETVYYEQFF. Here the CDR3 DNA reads TGCGCCAGCAGTGAGACAGTCTACTATGAGCAGTTCTTC.

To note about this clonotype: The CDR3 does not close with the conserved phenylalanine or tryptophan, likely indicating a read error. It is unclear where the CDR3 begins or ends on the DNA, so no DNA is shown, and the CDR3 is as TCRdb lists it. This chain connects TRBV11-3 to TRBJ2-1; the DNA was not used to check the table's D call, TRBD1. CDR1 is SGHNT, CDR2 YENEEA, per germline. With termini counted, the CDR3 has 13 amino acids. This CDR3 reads CASRANRRNEQLV.

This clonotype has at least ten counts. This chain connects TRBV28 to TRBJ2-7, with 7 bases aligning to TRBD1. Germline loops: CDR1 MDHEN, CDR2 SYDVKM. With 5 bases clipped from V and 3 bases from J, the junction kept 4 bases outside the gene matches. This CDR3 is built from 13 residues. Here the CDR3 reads CASSLTGVYEQYF. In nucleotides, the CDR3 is TGTGCCAGCAGTCTTACAGGGGTCTACGAGCAGTACTTC.

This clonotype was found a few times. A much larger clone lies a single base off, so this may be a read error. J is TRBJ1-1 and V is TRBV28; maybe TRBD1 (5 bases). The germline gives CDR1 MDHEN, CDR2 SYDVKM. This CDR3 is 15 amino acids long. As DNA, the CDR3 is TGTACCAGCAGTTTAGTTGACAGTAAGAACACTGAAGCTTTCTTT. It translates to CTSSLVDSKNTEAFF.

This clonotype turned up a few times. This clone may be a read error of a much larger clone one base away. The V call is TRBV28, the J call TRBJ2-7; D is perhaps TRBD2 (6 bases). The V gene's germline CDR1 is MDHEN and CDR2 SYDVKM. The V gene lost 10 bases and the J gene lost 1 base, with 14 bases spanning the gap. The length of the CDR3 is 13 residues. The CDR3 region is CAITGGTSYEQYF. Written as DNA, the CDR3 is TGTGCCATCACTGGCGGGACGTCCTACGAGCAGTACTTC.

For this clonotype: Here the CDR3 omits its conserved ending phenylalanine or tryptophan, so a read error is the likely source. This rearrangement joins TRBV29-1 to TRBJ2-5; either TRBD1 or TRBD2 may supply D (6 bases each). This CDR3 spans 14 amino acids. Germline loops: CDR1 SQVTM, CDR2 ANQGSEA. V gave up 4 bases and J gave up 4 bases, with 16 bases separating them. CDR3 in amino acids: CSVASSGAIETQYL. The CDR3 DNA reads TGCAGCGTTGCGTCATCGGGGGCCATAGAGACCCAGTACCTC.

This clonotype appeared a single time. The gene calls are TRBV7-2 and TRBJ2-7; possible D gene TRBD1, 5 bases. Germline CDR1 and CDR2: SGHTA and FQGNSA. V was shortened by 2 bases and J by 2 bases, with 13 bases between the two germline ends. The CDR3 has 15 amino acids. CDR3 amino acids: CASSLIPAGTYEQYF. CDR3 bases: TGTGCCAGCAGCTTAATCCCAGCAGGGACCTACGAGCAGTACTTC.

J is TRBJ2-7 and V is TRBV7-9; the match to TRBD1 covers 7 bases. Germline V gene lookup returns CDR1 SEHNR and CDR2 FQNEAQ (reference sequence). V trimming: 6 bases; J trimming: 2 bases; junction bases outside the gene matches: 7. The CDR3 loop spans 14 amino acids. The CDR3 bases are TGTGCCAGCAGGCTTGGACAGGAGCCCTACGAGCAGTACTTC. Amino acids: CASRLGQEPYEQYF.

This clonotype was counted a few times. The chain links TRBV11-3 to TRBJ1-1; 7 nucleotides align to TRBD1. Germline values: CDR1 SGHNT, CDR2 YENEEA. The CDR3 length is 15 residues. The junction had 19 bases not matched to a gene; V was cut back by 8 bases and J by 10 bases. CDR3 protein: CASLAPSYAQGGAFF. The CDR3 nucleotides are TGTGCCAGCTTAGCCCCCAGTTACGCTCAGGGGGGAGCTTTCTTT.

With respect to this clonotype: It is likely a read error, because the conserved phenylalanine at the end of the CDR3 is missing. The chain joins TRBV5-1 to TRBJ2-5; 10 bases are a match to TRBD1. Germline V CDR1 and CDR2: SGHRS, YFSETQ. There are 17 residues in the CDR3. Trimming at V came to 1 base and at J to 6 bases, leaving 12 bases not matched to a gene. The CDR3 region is CASSLSFHGTGEKTQYS. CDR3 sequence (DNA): TGCGCCAGCAGCTTGTCATTCCACGGGACAGGGGAGAAGACCCAGTACTCC.

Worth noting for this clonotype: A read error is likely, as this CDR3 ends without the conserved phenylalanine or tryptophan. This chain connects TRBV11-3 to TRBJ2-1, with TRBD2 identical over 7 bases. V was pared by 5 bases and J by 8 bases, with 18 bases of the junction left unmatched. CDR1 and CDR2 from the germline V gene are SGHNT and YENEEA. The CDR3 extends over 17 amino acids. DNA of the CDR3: TGTGCCAGCAGCATAAGTCGGGGGGAGTGGGGTGTCGATGAGCAGTTCATC. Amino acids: CASSISRGEWGVDEQFI.

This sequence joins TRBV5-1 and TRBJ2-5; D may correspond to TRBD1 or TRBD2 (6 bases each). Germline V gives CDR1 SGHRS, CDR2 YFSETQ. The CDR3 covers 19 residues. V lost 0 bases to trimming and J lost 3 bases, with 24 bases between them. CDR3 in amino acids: CASSLAGLKQGGTKETQYF. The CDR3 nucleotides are TGCGCCAGCAGCTTGGCGGGGTTAAAACAGGGAGGAACCAAAGAGACCCAGTACTTC. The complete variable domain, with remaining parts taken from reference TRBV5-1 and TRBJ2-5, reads KAGVTQTPRYLIKTRGQQVTLSCSPISGHRSVSWYQQTPGQGLQFLFEYFSETQRNKGNFPGRFSGRQFSNSRSEMNVSTLELGDSALYLCASSLAGLKQGGTKETQYFGPGTRLLVL.

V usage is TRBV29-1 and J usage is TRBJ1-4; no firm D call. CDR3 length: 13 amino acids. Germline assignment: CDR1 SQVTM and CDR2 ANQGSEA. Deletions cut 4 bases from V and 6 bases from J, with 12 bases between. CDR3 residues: CSVGREGDEKLFF. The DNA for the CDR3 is TGCAGCGTTGGGAGAGAGGGCGATGAAAAACTGTTTTTT. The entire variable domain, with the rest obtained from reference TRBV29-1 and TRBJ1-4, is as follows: SAVISQKPSRDICQRGTSLTIQCQVDSQVTMMFWYRQQPGQSLTLIATANQGSEATYESGFVIDKFPISRPNLTFSTLTVSNMSPEDSSIYLCSVGREGDEKLFFGSGTQLSVL.

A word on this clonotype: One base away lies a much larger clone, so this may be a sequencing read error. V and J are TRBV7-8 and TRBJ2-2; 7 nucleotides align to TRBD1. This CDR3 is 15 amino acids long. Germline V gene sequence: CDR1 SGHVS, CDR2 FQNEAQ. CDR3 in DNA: TGTGCCAGCAGCTTACGGACAGGCAACACCGAGGAGCTGTTTTTT. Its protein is CASSLRTGNTEELFF. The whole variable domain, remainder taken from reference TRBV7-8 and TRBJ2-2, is GAGVSQSPRYKVAKRGQDVALRCDPISGHVSLFWYQQALGQGPEFLTYFQNEAQLDKSGLPSDRFFAERPEGSVSTLKIQRTQQEDSAVYLCASSLRTGNTEELFFGEGSRLTVL.

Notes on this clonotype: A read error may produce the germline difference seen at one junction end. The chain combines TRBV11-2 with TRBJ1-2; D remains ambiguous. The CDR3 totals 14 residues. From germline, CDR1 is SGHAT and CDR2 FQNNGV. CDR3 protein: CASSRTLRVVGCTF. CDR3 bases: TGTGCCAGCAGCCGGACCCTTCGAGTGGTGGGCTGCACCTTC.

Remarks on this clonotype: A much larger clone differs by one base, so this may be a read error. The CDR3 DNA follows: TGTGCCAGCAGTTTAGGCGGGTGCGAGCAGTACTTC. Its translation: CASSLGGCEQYF. The chain is built from TRBV28 and TRBJ2-7; D possibly corresponds to TRBD2 (5 bases). Germline V CDR1 and CDR2: MDHEN, SYDVKM. This CDR3 is 12 amino acids long. The V end lost 2 bases, the J end lost 6 bases, and 8 bases lay between the germline ends.

For the CDR3, the DNA is TGTGCCAGCAGCTTAGGGGGCGCAGGGGCAAACGCCTTGACTTTC. Protein product: CASSLGGAGANALTF. The gene calls are TRBV11-2 and TRBJ2-6; D may be TRBD1 (6 bases). The V end was cut by 1 base, the J end by 17 bases, with 21 bases between. This CDR3 comprises 15 residues. Germline values: CDR1 SGHAT, CDR2 FQNNGV.

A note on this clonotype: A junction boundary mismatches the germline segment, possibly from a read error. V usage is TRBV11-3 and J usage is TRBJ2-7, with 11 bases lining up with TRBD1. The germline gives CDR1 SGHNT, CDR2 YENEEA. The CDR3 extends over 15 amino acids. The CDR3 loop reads CASSLGTGGCLELCF. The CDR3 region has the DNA TGTGCCAGCAGCTTAGGGACAGGGGGCTGCCTCGAGCTGTGCTTC.

The CDR3 DNA sequence: TGTGCCACCAGTGGCTCGGGGACTAGCGGGATGATCTACGAGCAGTACTTC. Its protein product is CATSGSGTSGMIYEQYF. This rearrangement joins TRBV24-1 to TRBJ2-7; 13 nucleotides match TRBD2. The ends lost 5 bases at V and 3 bases at J; junction bases unmatched: 9. Germline values: CDR1 KGHDR, CDR2 SFDVKD. This CDR3 is built from 17 residues.

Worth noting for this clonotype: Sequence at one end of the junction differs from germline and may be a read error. The CDR3 is CASGYSVGGSGEQYF. CDR3 sequence (DNA): TGTGCCAGCGGTTACTCAGTCGGGGGTTCGGGCGAGCAATACTTC. V is TRBV6-6 and J is TRBJ2-7; tentative D call: TRBD2 (6 bases). Germline V gene data show CDR1 as MNHNY and CDR2 as SVGAGI (reference sequence). CDR3 size: 15 residues.